A single T cell receptor beta chain is shown here with its context. The sample is drawn from a study of blood T cell repertoires in COVID-19. The germline V gene has CDR1 SGHTA and CDR2 FQGTGA. V was clipped by 1 base and J by 8 bases, with 11 bases between them. There are 13 residues in the CDR3. The data were produced by immunoSEQ multiplex PCR, yet TCRdb's version contains in-frame clones alone and is incomplete. Here the sample spans about 180,000 clones, roughly three quarters being singletons. The chain links TRBV7-3 to TRBJ1-2, with D perhaps TRBD1 (5 bases). The receptor comes from a woman older than 75 with COVID-19, enrolled during active disease. Sequenced: peripheral blood. CDR3 sequence (DNA): TGTGCCAGCAGCTTAAGGGAGGGGAGCGGCTACACCTTC. It specifies CASSLREGSGYTF. Drawing the rest from reference TRBV7-3 and TRBJ1-2, the complete variable domain is GAGVSQTPSNKVTEKGKYVELRCDPISGHTALYWYRQSLGQGPEFLIYFQGTGAADDSGLPNDRFFAVRPEGSVSTLKIQRTERGDSAVYLCASSLREGSGYTFGSGTRLTVV.